The entry below gives a single T cell receptor (beta chain) sequence along with its context. 13 Jbeta primers and 60 Vbeta primers were used for the PCR. Assay: immunoSEQ multiplex PCR; the TCRdb copy retains only in-frame clones and omits some. The sample contains some 55,000 clones, about 79% of which appear only once. The data were obtained in a study of cytomegalovirus exposure and HLA in healthy donors. With 2 bases removed from V and 0 bases from J, the gap between germline ends came to 8 bases. Germline CDR1 reads MNHEY; CDR2 reads SVGAGI. This CDR3 has 15 amino acids. V is TRBV6-5 and J is TRBJ1-3; the D is unclear. The sequence was collected from a man aged 35-49 years in good health and CMV-seronegative. The material sequenced was PBMCs. The CDR3 loop is CASSYDTSSGNTIYF. DNA for the CDR3: TGTGCCAGCAGTTACGACACATCCTCTGGAAACACCATATATTTT.